The present T cell receptor (beta chain) was sequenced within a study of T cell changes during pregnancy in multiple sclerosis (dated by TCRdb to the late 2010s). Study-level background: In women with multiple sclerosis, the researchers looked at how the T cell repertoire shifted as pregnancy progressed.

Details on this clone: What antigen it recognizes has not been identified. No quality values exist for individual bases; no much larger clone is one base distant.

CDR1 and CDR2, looked up from the germline V gene (reference sequence), are LNHNV and YYDKDF. V is cut by 5 bases and J by 2 bases, and the space between the germline ends is 12 bases. The CDR3 numbers 14 residues from cysteine through phenylalanine. The CDR3 DNA has 42 bases and is translated from base 1. The library was built by means of the immunoSEQ multiplex PCR assay. The table comes from immuneACCESS by way of TCRdb, which keeps in-frame sequences with V and J called. Part of the clones is missing from these tables; in studies checked, under half for an unresolved V gene and the rest for unknown reasons. A total of under 100,000 clones appear in this sample, approximately 90% of them only once. 1.5% to 2% of the sample goes to the ten largest clones.

The chain couples TRBV15 to TRBJ2-5; the D gene is possibly TRBD2, with 6 bases matching. The specimen was peripheral blood, collected in the first trimester of pregnancy. This receptor was obtained from a female donor in good health, enrolled as a control in a pregnancy study. CDR3 reads: CATSRRLVQETQYF. The DNA reads as follows: TGTGCCACCAGCCGACGACTAGTTCAAGAGACCCAGTACTTC.